This record concerns one T cell receptor (beta chain) sequence. As yet, its antigen is unknown. These data originate in a study of blood T cells in healthy people across ages. Whole-study findings and limits: PBMCs were not sorted, which prevented a conclusive comparison of naive versus antigen-experienced cells.

Germline V gives CDR1 SGHRS, CDR2 YFSETQ. With 2 bases removed from V and 5 bases from J, the gap between germline ends came to 10 bases. The CDR3 sequence is 13 residues long. A sample-barcoded 5' primer and a J-beta primer mix were used in a second PCR of about 6 to 12 cycles. The template-switch adaptor was a 5' adaptor with 12 random nucleotides. It tagged each cDNA molecule. TCRdb redid the calling of the 5' RACE reads with MiXCR, one entry per CDR3 protein. The sample carries about 500,000 distinct CDR3 sequences, less than 25% recorded once. The data were also submitted as part of a second study, on T cells of mothers and their children. That publication notes: The study obtained over 9.5 million TCR beta CDR3 reads per mother and some 3 million per child. Related mother-child pairs showed slightly higher but non-significant overlap than unrelated pairs.

This TCR was recovered from a boy younger than 18 in good health. The V gene is TRBV5-1, the J gene TRBJ1-1; D is ambiguous. Sequencing was carried out using blood. The CDR3 protein is CASSLNEATEAFF. Here the CDR3 DNA reads TGCGCCAGCAGCTTAAATGAGGCAACTGAAGCTTTCTTT.